These 10 T cell receptor beta chains were all obtained from the same sample, sequenced in a study of cytomegalovirus exposure and HLA in healthy donors. Generated by immunoSEQ multiplex PCR, the TCRdb table keeps only in-frame clones and is missing some. The sample has approximately 140,000 clones; 86% are singletons. Sequencing was performed on PBMCs. The receptor set was obtained from a man aged 18 to 35 in good health and CMV-seronegative.

The chain has TRBV28 and TRBJ1-1; D is ambiguous. CDR1 and CDR2 (germline): MDHEN, SYDVKM. V dropped 6 bases and J dropped 1 base, with 15 bases sitting between them. The CDR3 has 15 residues. CDR3 in amino acids: CASRTVTVPNTEAFF. The DNA for the CDR3 is TGTGCCAGCAGAACTGTAACGGTCCCGAACACTGAAGCTTTCTTT. Full variable domain (rest looked up from reference TRBV28 and TRBJ1-1): DVKVTQSSRYLVKRTGEKVFLECVQDMDHENMFWYRQDPGLGLRLIYFSYDVKMKEKGDIPEGYSVSREKKERFSLILESASTNQTSMYLCASRTVTVPNTEAFFGQGTRLTVV.

The chain carries TRBV7-2 and TRBJ2-7; 8 bases match TRBD2. The ends lost 5 bases at V and 7 bases at J; junction bases unmatched: 10. Looked up from germline, CDR1 is SGHTA and CDR2 is FQGNSA. The CDR3 runs to 14 residues. CDR3 DNA sequence: TGTGCCAGCAGCCCAGGACTAGCTACGTATGAGCAGTACTTC. This codes for CASSPGLATYEQYF. Full variable domain (outside the CDR3, taken from reference TRBV7-2 and TRBJ2-7): GAGVSQSPSNKVTEKGKDVELRCDPISGHTALYWYRQSLGQGLEFLIYFQGNSAPDKSGLPSDRFSAERTGGSVSTLTIQRTQQEDSAVYLCASSPGLATYEQYFGPGTRLTVT.

As for this clone: Other DNA sequences in this specimen translate into the identical CDR3. J is TRBJ1-1 and V is TRBV7-9; possible D gene TRBD1, 5 bases. Germline V lookup: CDR1 SEHNR, CDR2 FQNEAQ (reference sequence). The V end lost 2 bases, the J end lost 1 base, and 8 bases lay between the germline ends. The CDR3 has 14 amino acids. CDR3 bases: TGTGCCAGCAGCTTACAGGGTCGGAACACTGAAGCTTTCTTT. Amino acids: CASSLQGRNTEAFF.

This chain joins TRBV6-6 and TRBJ2-3, with 9 bases aligning to TRBD1. Germline V CDR1 and CDR2: MNHNY, SVGAGI (reference sequence). With 4 bases clipped from V and 3 bases from J, the junction kept 8 bases outside the gene matches. There are 16 residues in the CDR3. CDR3 DNA sequence: TGTGCCAGCAGTTCCACAGGGGGCGCCCCTACAGATACGCAGTATTTT. Encoded protein: CASSSTGGAPTDTQYF.

The chain combines TRBV18 with TRBJ2-1; 8 positions match TRBD1. Looked up from germline, CDR1 is KGHSH and CDR2 is LQKENI. Trimming removed 4 bases from V and 1 base from J; junction bases left unmatched: 6. The CDR3 runs to 16 residues. The CDR3 DNA reads as TGTGCCAGCTCACGCGGACAGGGCAAGTCCTACAATGAGCAGTTCTTC. Amino acids: CASSRGQGKSYNEQFF.

This clone was observed once. The chain is built from TRBV18 and TRBJ2-7; TRBD2 matches 12 bases. The ends lost 1 base at V and 1 base at J; junction bases unmatched: 14. Germline V CDR1 and CDR2: KGHSH, LQKENI. This CDR3 comprises 20 residues. The CDR3 region has the DNA TGTGCCAGCTCACCACTCTCCCTAGCGGGAGGGCCAACTGGGTCCTACGAGCAGTACTTC. Protein sequence: CASSPLSLAGGPTGSYEQYF.

A few counts support this clone. This rearrangement joins TRBV25-1 to TRBJ2-7, with TRBD2 matching over 13 bases. Germline CDR1 and CDR2: MGHDK and SYGVNS. J lost 5 bases, V lost 6 bases, and 1 base had no gene match. The CDR3 extends over 13 amino acids. This CDR3 is CASRLAGGNEQYF. The CDR3 DNA reads as TGTGCCAGCAGACTAGCGGGAGGGAACGAGCAGTACTTC.

The table lists this clone with a count of one. The genes are TRBV5-4 and TRBJ1-1; 7 bases agree with TRBD1. This CDR3 region has 13 residues. V shed 2 bases and J 6 bases; nucleotides not matched to a gene: 4. Germline-derived CDR1 and CDR2 are SGHNT and YYREEE (reference sequence). CDR3 protein: CASSFRDRAEAFF. CDR3 nucleotides: TGTGCCAGCAGCTTCCGGGACAGAGCTGAAGCTTTCTTT.

The J gene is TRBJ2-1, the V gene TRBV7-2, with 8 bases aligning to TRBD2. CDR1 and CDR2 from the germline V gene are SGHTA and FQGNSA. The J segment lost 2 bases and the V segment lost 1 base, leaving 10 bases of the junction unmatched. This CDR3 has 18 amino acids. CDR3 residues: CASSLEGAAGEPYNEQFF. CDR3 nucleotide sequence: TGTGCCAGCAGCTTAGAAGGGGCAGCGGGAGAACCCTACAATGAGCAGTTCTTC.

The chain links TRBV28 to TRBJ2-7, with a tentative D call TRBD2 (6 bases). V dropped 6 bases and J dropped 3 bases, with 18 bases sitting between them. The CDR3 runs 15 residues. CDR1 is MDHEN and CDR2 is SYDVKM in the germline V gene. CDR3 protein: CASSFFRDGGYEQYF. CDR3 in DNA: TGTGCCAGCAGCTTCTTCCGGGACGGGGGCTACGAGCAGTACTTC.